This TCR beta chain emerged from a study of T cell clonality in common variable immunodeficiency. Study-wide results and caveats: Reportedly, TCR beta sequences from common variable immunodeficiency showed fewer deletions and N-nucleotide insertions.

Comment on this clone: The antigen is unknown. The missing CDR3 end, 3 residues past where the read stops, is filled in from the germline J gene.

Some clones are missing from TCRdb's copy, which holds only in-frame ones; the method was immunoSEQ multiplex PCR. The repertoire yields around 15,000 clones, none seen only once; the top ten contain 14%. Per germline, CDR1 GTSNPN and CDR2 SVGIG (reference sequence). Trimming left V 4 bases short and J 4 bases short, with 16 bases between. CDR3 length: 14 residues. Sequenced: peripheral blood mononuclear cells. This TCR derives from a human donor with common variable immunodeficiency. This chain links TRBV30 with TRBJ1-2, with D possibly TRBD1 on 6 matching bases. CDR3 bases read: TGTGCCTGGACCCGGGACACACGGGGCTATGGC. Its translation: CAWTRDTRGYG. In full, the CDR3 reads CAWTRDTRGYGYTF.